This T cell receptor beta chain was identified in a study of identifying expanded T cells in peripheral blood. Study outcomes and limitations: Technical replicates showed 0.9 to 1.5 changed clones; two weeks around 15; four weeks 19.

On this clone: Its antigen is not identified.

Sequencing was performed with immunoSEQ multiplex PCR; in TCRdb, only in-frame clones are kept and a portion is missing. The data contain approximately 94,000 clones, roughly 88% of them singletons. The CDR3 runs to 15 residues. V lost 9 bases, J lost 0 bases, and 11 bases stayed unmatched. The V gene's germline CDR1 is SGHRS and CDR2 YFSETQ. This chain links TRBV5-1 with TRBJ2-7; 8 bases agree with TRBD2. The sample taken for sequencing was blood. This TCR derives from a person aged 18 to 70 in good health. CDR3 protein: CATGRGAPSSYEQYF. The CDR3 nucleotides are TGCGCCACCGGGAGGGGGGCCCCGAGCTCCTACGAGCAGTACTTC.